The entry that follows covers one T cell receptor beta chain sequence. Its target is not known. Clones were sequenced by immunoSEQ multiplex PCR, and TCRdb holds only the in-frame ones, with some missing. The profile covers about 38,000 clones, with about 76% appearing a single time and under 25% taken by the ten largest. The record originates from a study of PD-1 blockade in mismatch repair-deficient tumors. Germline V gene lookup returns CDR1 SGHDT and CDR2 YYEEEE. Trimming at V came to 0 bases and at J to 1 base, leaving 1 base not matched to a gene. The CDR3 runs to 14 residues. The study's findings and limits: After pembrolizumab, tumor-resident clones rose rapidly, then generally contracted before radiologic responses.

The V gene is TRBV5-6, the J gene TRBJ2-7; 7 positions agree with TRBD2. The TCR was taken from an adult with mismatch repair-deficient cancer. The source material was peripheral blood, sampled 4 weeks after starting pembrolizumab. This CDR3 reads CASSLGLASYEQYF. CDR3 in DNA: TGTGCCAGCAGCTTGGGACTAGCTTCCTACGAGCAGTACTTC.